Sequencing of this T cell receptor (beta chain) was carried out in a study of control samples from healthy donors and cancer patients. CDR1 is WNHNN and CDR2 is SYGVQD in the germline V gene (reference sequence). The CDR3 runs 12 residues. Trimming took 8 bases from V and 6 from J, leaving 13 bases between them. Libraries were prepared by immunoSEQ multiplex PCR; TCRdb keeps only in-frame clonotypes and omits some of them. The sample holds about 130,000 clones, around 92% seen once. J is TRBJ1-2 and V is TRBV10-1, with a tentative D call TRBD1 (5 bases). The TCR comes from a man older than 75 with head and neck cancer. The sequencing input was PBMCs. CDR3 nucleotide sequence: TGCGCCAGCTGGGGACCGCGTAATGGCTACACCTTC. Translation: CASWGPRNGYTF.